This T cell receptor beta chain is from a study of T-cell memory formation after mild COVID-19. TCRdb used MiXCR to reprocess the 5' RACE reads, holding one entry per CDR3 protein. The repertoire includes about 130,000 distinct CDR3 sequences, about a sixth of them detected once, and approximately 5.2% sits in the top ten. Trimming cost V 4 bases and J 0 bases; bases outside gene matches: 8. The germline V gene has CDR1 SGHDT and CDR2 YYEEEE. CDR3 length equals 16 residues. Study observations and caveats: In pre-infection memory, a portion of responding clones appeared, which suggested that cross-reactive memory joined.

As concerns this clonotype: The antigen is unknown.

The sample taken for sequencing was PBMCs or a T cell subset sorted from them (not recorded which). The clonotype comes from a young man who had mild COVID-19 (a few samples of this study predate the infection). Cell type and time point are not known. The chain has TRBV5-6 and TRBJ2-3; TRBD1 agrees at 7 bases. The CDR3: CASSLGTASSTDTQYF. The CDR3 DNA is TGTGCCAGCAGCCTAGGGACAGCCTCTAGCACAGATACGCAGTATTTT.